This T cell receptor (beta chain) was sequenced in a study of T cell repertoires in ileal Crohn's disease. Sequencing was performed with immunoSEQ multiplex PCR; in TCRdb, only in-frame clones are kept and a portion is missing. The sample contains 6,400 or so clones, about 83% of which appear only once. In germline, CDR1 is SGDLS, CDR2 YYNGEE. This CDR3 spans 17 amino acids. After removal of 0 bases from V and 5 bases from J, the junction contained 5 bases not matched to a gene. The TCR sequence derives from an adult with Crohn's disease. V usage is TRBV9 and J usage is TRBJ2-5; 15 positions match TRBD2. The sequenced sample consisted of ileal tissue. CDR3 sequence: CASSVAPGLAGGETQYF. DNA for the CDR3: TGTGCCAGCAGCGTAGCCCCCGGACTAGCGGGAGGGGAGACCCAGTACTTC. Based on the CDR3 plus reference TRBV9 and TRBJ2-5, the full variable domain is DSGVTQTPKHLITATGQRVTLRCSPRSGDLSVYWYQQSLDQGLQFLIQYYNGEERAKGNILERFSAQQFPDLHSELNLSSLELGDSALYFCASSVAPGLAGGETQYFGPGTRLLVL.